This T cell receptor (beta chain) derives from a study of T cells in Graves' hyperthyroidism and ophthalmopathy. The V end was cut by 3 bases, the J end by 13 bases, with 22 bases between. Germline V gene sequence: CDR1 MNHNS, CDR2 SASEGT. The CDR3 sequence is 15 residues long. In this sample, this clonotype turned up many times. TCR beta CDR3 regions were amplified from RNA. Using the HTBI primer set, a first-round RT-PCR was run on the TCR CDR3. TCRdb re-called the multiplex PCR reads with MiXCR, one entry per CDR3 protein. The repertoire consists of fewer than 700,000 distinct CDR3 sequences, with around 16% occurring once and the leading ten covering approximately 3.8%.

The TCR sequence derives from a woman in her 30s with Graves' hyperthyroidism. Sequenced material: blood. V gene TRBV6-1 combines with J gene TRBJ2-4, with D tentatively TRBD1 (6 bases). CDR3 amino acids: CASSEVQGGPLAQYF. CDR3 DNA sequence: TGTGCCAGCAGTGAGGTACAGGGTGGACCGTTGGCGCAGTACTTC.